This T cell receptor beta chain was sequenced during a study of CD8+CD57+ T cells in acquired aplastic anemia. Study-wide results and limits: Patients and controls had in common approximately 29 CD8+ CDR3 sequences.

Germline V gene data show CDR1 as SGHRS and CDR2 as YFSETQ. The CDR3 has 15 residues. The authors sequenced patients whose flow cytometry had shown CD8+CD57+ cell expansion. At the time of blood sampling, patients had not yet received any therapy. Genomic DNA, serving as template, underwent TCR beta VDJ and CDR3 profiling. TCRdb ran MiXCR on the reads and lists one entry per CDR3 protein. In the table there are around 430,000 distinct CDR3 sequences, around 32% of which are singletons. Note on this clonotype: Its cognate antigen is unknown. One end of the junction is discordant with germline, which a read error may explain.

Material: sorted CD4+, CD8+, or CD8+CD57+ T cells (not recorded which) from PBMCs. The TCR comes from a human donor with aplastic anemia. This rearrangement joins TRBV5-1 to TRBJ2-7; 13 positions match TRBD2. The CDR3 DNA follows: TGCGCCAGCAGGTTGGGACTAGCGGGAACCTACGAGCAGTACTTC. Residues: CASRLGLAGTYEQYF.